This record covers a single T cell receptor beta chain. The antigen is undetermined. Looked up from germline, CDR1 is SGHDT and CDR2 is YYEEEE. V lost 4 bases and J lost 4; bases outside the gene matches: 3. This CDR3 is 14 amino acids long. The source of the sample is a study of cytomegalovirus exposure and HLA in healthy donors. General observations from the study: The authors excluded some V segments, including TRBV6-2 and TRBV6-3, as indistinguishable. Later analysis showed TCR association rates varying by HLA locus, highest for DRB1 and lowest for HLA-C.

Vbeta (60) and Jbeta (13) primers were used in the PCR. TCRdb's table, derived via immunoSEQ multiplex PCR, lists solely in-frame clones and lacks some. The sample data list over 150,000 clones. This chain connects TRBV5-6 to TRBJ1-5, with TRBD1 matching over 9 bases. The TCR was taken from a boy between 10 and 17 years old in good health and CMV-seronegative. Sample: PBMCs. The CDR3 protein is CASSQDRGNQPQHF. DNA of the CDR3: TGTGCCAGCAGCCAGGACAGGGGAAATCAGCCCCAGCATTTT. Variable domain in full (rest from reference TRBV5-6 and TRBJ1-5): DAGVTQSPTHLIKTRGQQVTLRCSPKSGHDTVSWYQQALGQGPQFIFQYYEEEERQRGNFPDRFSGHQFPNYSSELNVNALLLGDSALYLCASSQDRGNQPQHFGDGTRLSIL.